The 2 T cell receptor beta chains below all came from one sample that was sequenced in a study of radiation and T cells in renal cell carcinoma. Sequenced by immunoSEQ multiplex PCR; TCRdb stores in-frame clones only, minus some. The data contain 100,000 to 150,000 clones, around 80% of them seen just once; the ten biggest clones take up roughly 5.9%. Time point indicated: blood 2 weeks post-SBRT. Stated treatment: 15 Gy SBRT to primary tumor, nephrectomy 4 weeks later. The sequences come from blood, collected from a patient whose treatment included radiotherapy and nephrectomy. These receptors came from a man in his fifties or sixties with renal cell carcinoma.

The V gene is TRBV19, the J gene TRBJ1-3; D might be TRBD1 (6 bases). Germline V gene sequence: CDR1 LNHDA, CDR2 SQIVND (reference sequence). The ends were cut back, 3 bases at V and 4 bases at J, with 13 bases in the middle. The CDR3 totals 15 residues. The CDR3 spells CASSIWGRRGNTIYF. CDR3 sequence (DNA): TGTGCCAGTAGTATTTGGGGGCGCCGAGGAAACACCATATATTTT. Complete variable domain (other parts from reference TRBV19 and TRBJ1-3): DGGITQSPKYLFRKEGQNVTLSCEQNLNHDAMYWYRQDPGQGLRLIYYSQIVNDFQKGDIAEGYSVSREKKESFPLTVTSAQKNPTAFYLCASSIWGRRGNTIYFGEGSWLTVV.

This chain connects TRBV5-6 to TRBJ2-1, with a possible D match to TRBD1 (6 bases). The CDR3 has 15 residues. The V end lost 5 bases, the J end lost 0 bases, and 12 bases lay between the germline ends. Germline-derived CDR1 and CDR2 are SGHDT and YYEEEE. For the CDR3, the DNA is TGTGCCAGCAGTTCCGACAGGAACTCCTACAATGAGCAGTTCTTC. Translated, it gives CASSSDRNSYNEQFF. The variable domain in full, completed from reference TRBV5-6 and TRBJ2-1, reads DAGVTQSPTHLIKTRGQQVTLRCSPKSGHDTVSWYQQALGQGPQFIFQYYEEEERQRGNFPDRFSGHQFPNYSSELNVNALLLGDSALYLCASSSDRNSYNEQFFGPGTRLTVL.